Detailed here is one T cell receptor (beta chain). The antigen remains unidentified. These data originate in a study of cytomegalovirus exposure and HLA in healthy donors. The CDR3 totals 15 residues. The V and J ends lost 4 bases and 3 bases, in that order; junction bases with no gene match: 4. The germline V gene encodes CDR1 SNHLY and CDR2 FYNNEI. Study observations and caveats: A few of the chains that were CMV-associated were confirmed in vitro to be specific for CMV antigens.

Some clones are missing from TCRdb's copy, which holds only in-frame ones; the method was immunoSEQ multiplex PCR. The sample holds 110,000 or so clones, nearly 97% seen once. Sequencing used PBMCs. J is TRBJ2-2 and V is TRBV2; 8 positions match TRBD2. The TCR comes from a woman under 30 in good health and CMV-seronegative. CDR3 in DNA: TGTGCCAGCAGTGTGCAAGCGGGGGACACCGGGGAGCTGTTTTTT. It codes for CASSVQAGDTGELFF.